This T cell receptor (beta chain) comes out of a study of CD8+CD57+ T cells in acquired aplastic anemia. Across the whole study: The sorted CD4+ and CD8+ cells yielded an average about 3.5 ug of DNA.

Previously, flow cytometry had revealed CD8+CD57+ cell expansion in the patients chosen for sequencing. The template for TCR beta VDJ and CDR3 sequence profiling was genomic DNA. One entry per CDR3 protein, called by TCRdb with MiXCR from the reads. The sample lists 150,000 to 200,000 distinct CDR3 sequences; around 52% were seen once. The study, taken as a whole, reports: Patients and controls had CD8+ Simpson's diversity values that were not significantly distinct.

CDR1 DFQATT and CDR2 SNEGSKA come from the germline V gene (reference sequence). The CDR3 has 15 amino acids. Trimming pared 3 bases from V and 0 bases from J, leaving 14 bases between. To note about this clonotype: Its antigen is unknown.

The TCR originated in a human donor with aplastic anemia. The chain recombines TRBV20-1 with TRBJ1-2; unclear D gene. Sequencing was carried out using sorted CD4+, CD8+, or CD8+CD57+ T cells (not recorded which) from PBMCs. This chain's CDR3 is CSASDPHQANYGYTF. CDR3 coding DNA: TGCAGTGCTAGTGATCCACACCAGGCTAACTATGGCTACACCTTC.